Shown below are 22 T cell receptor beta chains from a single sample sequenced in a study of cytomegalovirus exposure and HLA in healthy donors. Method: immunoSEQ multiplex PCR; TCRdb's copy keeps in-frame clones and lacks some. This table holds about 120,000 clones, 75% to 90% found once. The sample consisted of PBMCs. The receptors were gathered from a man aged 18 to 29 in good health and CMV-seropositive.

This chain links TRBV20-1 with TRBJ2-7; 8 bases agree with TRBD2. V lost 7 bases, J lost 5 bases, and 4 bases stayed unmatched. The CDR3 contains 11 residues. Germline assignment: CDR1 DFQATT and CDR2 SNEGSKA (reference sequence). The CDR3 reads CSGRGGHEQYF. CDR3 in DNA: TGCAGTGGCCGGGGGGGCCACGAGCAGTACTTC.

The chain is built from TRBV29-1 and TRBJ2-7; D might be TRBD1 (6 bases). The CDR3 is made up of 11 amino acids. V gave up 6 bases and J gave up 5 bases, with 11 bases separating them. Germline CDR1 is SQVTM and CDR2 is ANQGSEA. The CDR3 DNA is TGCAGCGTCCACAGGGAGAACGAGCAGTACTTC. It yields the protein CSVHRENEQYF.

The chain employs TRBV27 and TRBJ2-2; D is possibly TRBD2 (6 bases). The V end lost 6 bases, the J end lost 6 bases, and 17 bases lay between the germline ends. The CDR3 length is 15 residues. Germline CDR1 is MNHEY and CDR2 is SMNVEV (reference sequence). CDR3 sequence (DNA): TGTGCCAGCAGCCGGGCGGGGTTTCAAGCCGGGGAGCTGTTTTTT. Translation: CASSRAGFQAGELFF.

V gene TRBV27 combines with J gene TRBJ2-1; D call uncertain. Trimming stripped 2 bases from V and 2 bases from J, with 10 bases between. Germline V gene sequence: CDR1 MNHEY, CDR2 SMNVEV (reference sequence). CDR3 size: 15 residues. The CDR3 DNA follows: TGTGCCAGCAGTTTAACGACTGGCCCCTACAATGAGCAGTTCTTC. This sequence encodes CASSLTTGPYNEQFF.

J is TRBJ1-2 and V is TRBV11-2; 7 bases agree with TRBD1. With V trimmed by 2 bases and J by 0 bases, 3 bases remained unmatched. Germline loops: CDR1 SGHAT, CDR2 FQNNGV. The CDR3 runs to 15 residues. The CDR3 reads CASSLFRGPNYGYTF. The CDR3 DNA follows: TGTGCCAGCAGCTTATTTAGGGGGCCTAACTATGGCTACACCTTC.

This clone occurred once. The chain couples TRBV25-1 to TRBJ1-2, with no clear D. Germline CDR1 reads MGHDK; CDR2 reads SYGVNS. Trimming removed 5 bases from V and 7 bases from J, with 14 bases in between. The CDR3 covers 13 residues. CDR3 protein: CASSSHPAGGYTF. The DNA of the CDR3 is TGTGCCAGCAGTTCCCACCCAGCGGGTGGCTACACCTTC.

The rearrangement joins TRBV5-1 to TRBJ1-2; D unclear. Trimming stripped 0 bases from V and 1 base from J, with 7 bases between. Germline assignment: CDR1 SGHRS and CDR2 YFSETQ. The CDR3 has 14 amino acids. CDR3 bases: TGCGCCAGCAGCTTGGGGGCAGATAACTATGGCTACACCTTC. Amino acids: CASSLGADNYGYTF.

Only one count was recorded for this clone. This sequence joins TRBV19 and TRBJ2-3, with 9 bases aligning to TRBD2. Germline CDR1 is LNHDA and CDR2 is SQIVND (reference sequence). This CDR3 has 11 residues. J was trimmed by 13 bases and V by 4 bases; bases with no gene match: 3. The CDR3: CASSSPSGEYF. DNA for the CDR3: TGTGCCAGTAGTAGCCCTAGCGGGGAGTATTTT.

The V call is TRBV5-4, the J call TRBJ1-2; no firm D call. The CDR3 has 15 amino acids. Germline V CDR1 and CDR2: SGHNT, YYREEE (reference sequence). V was trimmed by 1 base and J by 3 bases, leaving 13 bases between them. The CDR3 DNA reads as TGTGCCAGCAGCTTGAAGGTAGCCTCACACTATGGCTACACCTTC. Amino acid sequence: CASSLKVASHYGYTF.

CDR3 loop: CASSHIETGEGSYNSPLHF. For the CDR3, the DNA is TGTGCCAGCAGTCACATAGAGACAGGGGAAGGCTCCTATAATTCACCCCTCCACTTT. The chain has TRBV2 and TRBJ1-6; 8 bases map to TRBD1. The CDR3 contains 19 residues. Germline V gene lookup returns CDR1 SNHLY and CDR2 FYNNEI. Trimming took 5 bases from V and 0 from J; bases not matched to a gene: 12.

V gene TRBV7-9 combines with J gene TRBJ2-4; a possible D gene is TRBD1 (6 bases). V was trimmed by 0 bases and J by 7 bases, leaving 13 bases between them. The length of the CDR3 is 15 residues. Germline V CDR1 and CDR2: SEHNR, FQNEAQ (reference sequence). Here the CDR3 reads CASSLAQGQSNIQYF. The CDR3 DNA sequence: TGTGCCAGCAGCTTAGCTCAGGGGCAGTCGAACATTCAGTACTTC.

V and J are TRBV5-6 and TRBJ2-3; 9 nucleotides match TRBD2. J was trimmed by 1 base and V by 0 bases; bases with no gene match: 0. Germline CDR1 SGHDT, CDR2 YYEEEE. CDR3 length: 15 amino acids. The DNA of the CDR3 is TGTGCCAGCAGCTTGGTAGCGGGGGGCACAGATACGCAGTATTTT. This sequence encodes CASSLVAGGTDTQYF. The variable domain in full, with the rest retrieved from reference TRBV5-6 and TRBJ2-3, is DAGVTQSPTHLIKTRGQQVTLRCSPKSGHDTVSWYQQALGQGPQFIFQYYEEEERQRGNFPDRFSGHQFPNYSSELNVNALLLGDSALYLCASSLVAGGTDTQYFGPGTRLTVL.

A few counts support this clone. The V gene is TRBV5-1, the J gene TRBJ2-7; 9 bases are a match to TRBD1. Germline assignment: CDR1 SGHRS and CDR2 YFSETQ. This CDR3 is 16 amino acids long. Germline trimming cut 0 bases from V and 2 bases from J; bases unmatched to any gene: 6. The chain's CDR3 is CASSLVGGTGTYEQYF. CDR3 bases: TGCGCCAGCAGCTTGGTTGGGGGGACAGGGACCTACGAGCAGTACTTC.

The chain links TRBV7-2 to TRBJ1-4; tentatively, D is TRBD1 (5 bases). Trimming cost V 2 bases and J 7 bases, with 20 bases left between them. The CDR3 loop spans 17 amino acids. Germline values: CDR1 SGHTA, CDR2 FQGNSA. The CDR3 sequence: CASSLLPPGGGVEKLFF. For the CDR3, the DNA is TGTGCCAGCAGCTTATTGCCCCCGGGGGGGGGAGTTGAAAAACTGTTTTTT.

The J gene is TRBJ1-1, the V gene TRBV7-2, with D hard to call. Germline-derived CDR1 and CDR2 are SGHTA and FQGNSA. The CDR3 spans 12 residues. The ends were cut back, 8 bases at V and 1 base at J, with 8 bases in the middle. The CDR3, as DNA: TGTGCCAGCCGTTCGGGGAACACTGAAGCTTTCTTT. Translated, it gives CASRSGNTEAFF.

This rearrangement joins TRBV29-1 to TRBJ1-2, with a tentative D call TRBD1 (5 bases). The CDR3 is 12 amino acids. CDR1 and CDR2 (germline): SQVTM, ANQGSEA. The germline V and J ends were trimmed by 3 bases and 5 bases, with 10 bases remaining between them. CDR3 DNA: TGCAGCGTTGATATGGGGCGTTATGGCTACACCTTC. Protein sequence: CSVDMGRYGYTF.

This sequence joins TRBV5-1 and TRBJ2-1, with D unresolved. V shed 3 bases and J shed 10 bases, with 11 bases lying between them. Germline values: CDR1 SGHRS, CDR2 YFSETQ. The CDR3 is made up of 12 amino acids. The CDR3 region has the DNA TGCGCCAGCAGCTCTACACTACCAGAGCAGTTCTTC. This gives the protein CASSSTLPEQFF.

This sequence joins TRBV27 and TRBJ2-7, with 7 positions matching TRBD1. The CDR3 loop spans 14 amino acids. Germline V CDR1 and CDR2: MNHEY, SMNVEV (reference sequence). With 3 bases clipped from V and 3 bases from J, the junction kept 5 bases outside the gene matches. The CDR3 DNA sequence: TGTGCCAGCAGTTTTGGGGCAGGGGGCTACGAGCAGTACTTC. It is translated as CASSFGAGGYEQYF.

The chain joins TRBV29-1 to TRBJ2-1; 9 nucleotides line up with TRBD2. The CDR3 has 14 residues. Trimming removed 4 bases from V and 2 bases from J; junction bases left unmatched: 3. The V gene's germline CDR1 is SQVTM and CDR2 ANQGSEA. The CDR3 region has the DNA TGCAGCGTTGGACTAGCGGAAACCTACAATGAGCAGTTCTTC. Amino acids: CSVGLAETYNEQFF.

The CDR3 bases are TGCGCCAGCAGCCAAGATCGAAACTCCCAAAACATTCAGTACTTC. Its translation: CASSQDRNSQNIQYF. V usage is TRBV4-1 and J usage is TRBJ2-4, with D uncertain. The length of the CDR3 is 15 residues. Trimming removed 0 bases at V and 5 bases at J, with 11 bases between. CDR1 is MGHRA, CDR2 YSYEKL, per germline.

The V gene is TRBV7-2, the J gene TRBJ1-2; D is perhaps TRBD1 (6 bases). CDR3 size: 15 residues. The V end was cut by 4 bases, the J end by 4 bases, with 16 bases between. Germline V gene sequence: CDR1 SGHTA, CDR2 FQGNSA. In DNA, the CDR3 is TGTGCCAGCAGCTCGCGCCAGGGGTCTGGCTATGGCTACACCTTC. It encodes CASSSRQGSGYGYTF.

The J gene is TRBJ2-1, the V gene TRBV7-8, with D perhaps TRBD1 (5 bases). V lost 5 bases and J 2 bases, leaving 13 bases between the germline ends. Per the germline V gene, CDR1 is SGHVS and CDR2 is FQNEAQ. CDR3 length: 15 amino acids. CDR3 bases: TGTGCCAGCAGCCCTCAGGGCCGTACCTACAATGAGCAGTTCTTC. Its protein product is CASSPQGRTYNEQFF.